The sequence of this T cell receptor (beta chain) was determined in a study of T cell responses to AZD1222 COVID-19 vaccine. Study-level results: Receipt of two AZD1222 doses was followed by a rise in Spike-specific TCR breadth and depth.

A note on this clone: Its antigen is unknown.

Clones were read by immunoSEQ multiplex PCR, and TCRdb kept only the in-frame ones, dropping some. Of more than 75,000 clones in the sample, approximately 89% were seen once. CDR1 is SGHTA, CDR2 FQGNSA, per germline. The CDR3 is 15 amino acids. Trimming took off 5 bases at V and 1 base at J, with 14 bases between the two ends. Researchers grouped second doses given at about 4 or about 12 weeks into one pool. This specimen was peripheral blood, taken 28 days after the second AZD1222 dose. The sequence came from an adult who received the AZD1222 COVID-19 vaccine. The V and J genes are TRBV7-2 and TRBJ1-1; tentatively, D is TRBD1 (6 bases). The DNA for the CDR3 is TGTGCCAGCAGCCATAGACAGGCAACGAACACTGAAGCTTTCTTT. Protein product: CASSHRQATNTEAFF.